This entry lists 25 T cell receptor beta chains sequenced from one sample in a study of blood T cell repertoires in COVID-19. TCRdb's table, derived via immunoSEQ multiplex PCR, lists solely in-frame clones and lacks some. Among 250,000 to 300,000 clones listed, less than 85% were seen once. The sequenced material came from peripheral blood. These receptors were collected from a man between 60 and 75 years old who had recovered from COVID-19.

The chain combines TRBV23-1 with TRBJ1-6; D unresolved. TRBV23-1 qualifies as an ORF whose function is uncertain. The CDR3 spans 15 residues. Trimming left V 0 bases short and J 7 bases short, with 10 bases between. CDR3 sequence (DNA): TGCGCCAGCAGTCAATCCCCAGAAAAAAATTCACCCCTCCACTTT. This encodes CASSQSPEKNSPLHF.

The genes are TRBV13 and TRBJ2-3; D perhaps matches TRBD2 (6 bases). V lost 5 bases to trimming and J lost 2 bases, with 17 bases between them. The CDR3 covers 16 residues. Germline V gives CDR1 PRHDT, CDR2 FYEKMQ (reference sequence). In DNA form, the CDR3 reads TGTGCCAGCAGCGGGGGGATACTCTCTAACACAGATACGCAGTATTTT. It is translated as CASSGGILSNTDTQYF. The entire variable domain, with the rest obtained from reference TRBV13 and TRBJ2-3, is as follows: AAGVIQSPRHLIKEKRETATLKCYPIPRHDTVYWYQQGPGQDPQFLISFYEKMQSDKGSIPDRFSAQQFSDYHSELNMSSLELGDSALYFCASSGGILSNTDTQYFGPGTRLTVL.

This clone was counted once. The chain is built from TRBV9 and TRBJ1-4; 7 bases agree with TRBD1. This CDR3 region has 18 residues. Trimming at V came to 4 bases and at J to 5 bases, leaving 17 bases not matched to a gene. The V gene's germline CDR1 is SGDLS and CDR2 YYNGEE. As DNA, the CDR3 is TGTGCCAGCAGCCCGAACGGTCGTCCGGGACAGTTAAATGAAAAACTGTTTTTT. Its protein product is CASSPNGRPGQLNEKLFF.

This clone is a singleton in its sample. This chain connects TRBV30 to TRBJ1-3, with D possibly matching TRBD1 (5 bases). Trimming stripped 3 bases from V and 2 bases from J, with 5 bases between. Germline CDR1 reads GTSNPN; CDR2 reads SVGIG (reference sequence). CDR3 length equals 12 residues. CDR3 DNA sequence: TGTGCCTGGAGGACAGCTGGAAACACCATATATTTT. Residues: CAWRTAGNTIYF.

This clone appeared a single time. The chain employs TRBV5-4 and TRBJ1-1; a weak D match, TRBD1 (6 bases). The CDR3 spans 16 residues. Germline CDR1 is SGHNT and CDR2 is YYREEE (reference sequence). Trimming took off 6 bases at V and 1 base at J, with 19 bases between the two ends. The CDR3 DNA reads as TGTGCCAGCAACACGGGACCGGGACACACGAACACTGAAGCTTTCTTT. This encodes CASNTGPGHTNTEAFF.

V is TRBV7-6 and J is TRBJ2-7; 13 bases are shared with TRBD2. The CDR3 runs 15 residues. Germline CDR1 SGHVS, CDR2 FNYEAQ. V gave up 1 base and J gave up 6 bases; unmatched junction bases: 3. CDR3 residues: CASSLGTSGGFEQYF. The CDR3 DNA is TGTGCCAGCAGCTTAGGGACTAGCGGGGGATTCGAGCAGTACTTC.

The V and J genes are TRBV13 and TRBJ2-4, with 7 bases aligning to TRBD2. The CDR3 sequence is 14 residues long. Germline loops: CDR1 PRHDT, CDR2 FYEKMQ (reference sequence). V dropped 1 base and J dropped 7; count of bases not matched to a gene: 4. As DNA, the CDR3 is TGTGCCAGCAGCTTAGTATCCGGGGGGAACATTCAGTACTTC. This gives the protein CASSLVSGGNIQYF. Full variable domain (missing parts from reference TRBV13 and TRBJ2-4): AAGVIQSPRHLIKEKRETATLKCYPIPRHDTVYWYQQGPGQDPQFLISFYEKMQSDKGSIPDRFSAQQFSDYHSELNMSSLELGDSALYFCASSLVSGGNIQYFGAGTRLSVL.

This rearrangement joins TRBV6-5 to TRBJ2-5; 7 bases match TRBD2. V was pared by 5 bases and J by 3 bases, with 6 bases of the junction left unmatched. From germline, CDR1 is MNHEY and CDR2 SVGAGI. The CDR3 has 14 residues. The DNA for the CDR3 is TGTGCCAGCAGTCGAGAGCGGGACGAAGAGACCCAGTACTTC. Translating it yields CASSRERDEETQYF.

The chain uses TRBV30 and TRBJ2-2; no clear D gene. This CDR3 has 14 residues. From germline, CDR1 is GTSNPN and CDR2 SVGIG (reference sequence). Trimming took 0 bases from V and 4 from J, leaving 9 bases between them. CDR3 sequence: CAWSVLLSTGELFF. For the CDR3, the DNA is TGTGCCTGGAGTGTTCTACTTTCCACCGGGGAGCTGTTTTTT.

For the CDR3, the DNA is TGCGCCAGCAGCTCCGGGGACATCCTCATGAACACTGAAGCTTTCTTT. As protein: CASSSGDILMNTEAFF. The chain has TRBV5-1 and TRBJ1-1; possible D gene TRBD1, 6 bases. The CDR3 totals 16 residues. V dropped 3 bases and J dropped 0 bases, with 15 bases sitting between them. The germline V gene has CDR1 SGHRS and CDR2 YFSETQ.

V usage is TRBV6-5 and J usage is TRBJ2-7; 9 bases map to TRBD1. The CDR3 consists of 14 residues. The ends lost 6 bases at V and 2 bases at J; junction bases unmatched: 5. The V gene's germline CDR1 is MNHEY and CDR2 SVGAGI. The CDR3 reads CASRTGTGPYEQYF. In DNA, the CDR3 is TGTGCCAGCAGAACCGGGACAGGGCCCTACGAGCAGTACTTC.

The rearrangement links TRBV28 to TRBJ1-4; D unresolved. CDR1 is MDHEN, CDR2 SYDVKM, per germline. The CDR3 sequence is 14 residues long. The V end was cut by 2 bases, the J end by 7 bases, with 11 bases between. This CDR3 is CASSLRREIEKLFF. DNA for the CDR3: TGTGCCAGCAGTTTACGCCGGGAGATTGAAAAACTGTTTTTT.

This clone was observed many times. The gene calls are TRBV14 and TRBJ2-7; TRBD2 aligns across 10 bases. The junction had 9 bases not matched to a gene; V was cut back by 6 bases and J by 4 bases. Per the germline V gene, CDR1 is SGHDN and CDR2 is FVKESK. The CDR3 consists of 15 residues. The CDR3 loop reads CASRKSSGRSYEQYF. The CDR3 DNA reads as TGTGCCAGCAGGAAATCTAGCGGGAGATCGTACGAGCAGTACTTC.

The chain is built from TRBV10-1 and TRBJ2-3; TRBD2 agrees at 14 bases. Germline V gene data show CDR1 as WNHNN and CDR2 as SYGVQD (reference sequence). This CDR3 spans 16 amino acids. Unmatched junction bases numbered 8, after V lost 8 bases and J lost 4 bases. DNA for the CDR3: TGCGCCAGCGGCTCCGGGACTAGCGGGAGTGCAGATACGCAGTATTTT. Protein sequence: CASGSGTSGSADTQYF.

The table lists this clone with a count of one. The chain links TRBV28 to TRBJ2-1; D is uncertain. Per germline, CDR1 MDHEN and CDR2 SYDVKM. V gave up 5 bases and J gave up 0 bases, with 11 bases separating them. The length of the CDR3 is 15 residues. The CDR3 protein is CASSPPSSSYNEQFF. The CDR3 DNA sequence: TGTGCCAGCAGTCCCCCGTCTAGCTCCTACAATGAGCAGTTCTTC.

The V gene is TRBV4-2, the J gene TRBJ1-5, with D perhaps TRBD1 (5 bases). CDR3 length: 16 residues. The germline V and J ends were trimmed by 0 bases and 9 bases, with 18 bases remaining between them. Looked up from germline, CDR1 is LGHNA and CDR2 is YNFKEQ. The CDR3 sequence is CASSQEGGAGLGPQHF. In DNA, the CDR3 is TGTGCCAGCAGCCAAGAGGGTGGGGCAGGCCTTGGGCCCCAGCATTTT.

The chain combines TRBV7-3 with TRBJ2-7; tentative D call: TRBD1 (5 bases). CDR3 length equals 15 residues. Deletions cut 4 bases from V and 5 bases from J, with 18 bases between. CDR1 is SGHTA and CDR2 is FQGTGA in the germline V gene. The CDR3 DNA is TGTGCCAGCAGCTCCTGGGGCAGGGTCGCCAACGAGCAGTACTTC. This codes for CASSSWGRVANEQYF.

The chain has TRBV1 and TRBJ2-1; the table's D call, TRBD2, has no DNA check behind it. TRBV1 is given as a pseudogene. This CDR3 is 17 amino acids long. Here the CDR3 DNA reads TGCACCAGCAGCCCGAATCAAAGCGGGAGGGCCCACAATGAGCAGTTCTTC. It encodes CTSSPNQSGRAHNEQFF.

V and J are TRBV4-2 and TRBJ2-1; 9 bases line up with TRBD1. With V trimmed by 4 bases and J by 3 bases, 7 bases remained unmatched. The CDR3 spans 16 residues. CDR1 LGHNA and CDR2 YNFKEQ come from the germline V gene. For the CDR3, the DNA is TGTGCCAGCAGCCCCCAGGGACAGGGTATCTACAATGAGCAGTTCTTC. This sequence encodes CASSPQGQGIYNEQFF.

The genes are TRBV3-1 (or the pseudogene TRBV3-2) and TRBJ2-1, with 8 bases lining up with TRBD2. This CDR3 region has 17 residues. Germline V gene sequence: CDR1 LGHDT, CDR2 YNNKEL (reference sequence). Unmatched junction bases numbered 6, after V lost 2 bases and J lost 0 bases. This CDR3 reads CASSQLKRGSSYNEQFF. In DNA form, the CDR3 reads TGTGCCAGCAGCCAATTAAAGCGGGGGAGCTCCTACAATGAGCAGTTCTTC.

This chain uses TRBV30 with TRBJ1-2; D ambiguous. V lost 5 bases, J lost 5 bases, and 15 bases lay in between. Germline assignment: CDR1 GTSNPN and CDR2 SVGIG (reference sequence). CDR3 size: 13 residues. CDR3 sequence reads: CAWALGLEYGYTF. The CDR3 DNA is TGTGCCTGGGCCCTGGGTCTGGAGTATGGCTACACCTTC.

The chain is built from TRBV18 and TRBJ2-2, with D possibly being TRBD1 (6 bases). The germline V and J ends were trimmed by 2 bases and 0 bases, with 19 bases remaining between them. The CDR3 extends over 19 amino acids. Germline-derived CDR1 and CDR2 are KGHSH and LQKENI. In DNA, the CDR3 is TGTGCCAGCTCACCAATTAATGGAGGCACAGGGACGAACACCGGGGAGCTGTTTTTT. Encoded protein: CASSPINGGTGTNTGELFF.

Here the CDR3 DNA reads TGCGCCAGCAGCTCCTGGCTCAATAGCGGGAGAAACTCTGGGGCCAACGTCCTGACTTTC. Encoded protein: CASSSWLNSGRNSGANVLTF. This sequence joins TRBV5-1 and TRBJ2-6, with 9 bases aligning to TRBD2. This CDR3 spans 20 amino acids. V was clipped by 3 bases and J by 0 bases; unmatched bases: 13. The germline gives CDR1 SGHRS, CDR2 YFSETQ.

This CDR3 is CASSSQAAGNTEAFF. Here the CDR3 DNA reads TGTGCCAGCAGCTCCCAGGCAGCCGGGAACACTGAAGCTTTCTTT. V and J are TRBV7-2 and TRBJ1-1; D is uncertain. Germline V gives CDR1 SGHTA, CDR2 FQGNSA. CDR3 length equals 15 residues. V dropped 4 bases and J dropped 1 base, with 13 bases sitting between them.

This clone has just a few counts. The same CDR3 arises from other DNA sequences in this sample as well. J is TRBJ1-2 and V is TRBV6-1; TRBD1 might be the D (6 bases). The V end lost 2 bases, the J end lost 2 bases, and 6 bases lay between the germline ends. Germline loops: CDR1 MNHNS, CDR2 SASEGT. This CDR3 comprises 13 residues. In DNA, the CDR3 is TGTGCCAGCAGTGAACAGGGGAACTATGGCTACACCTTC. Encoded protein: CASSEQGNYGYTF.